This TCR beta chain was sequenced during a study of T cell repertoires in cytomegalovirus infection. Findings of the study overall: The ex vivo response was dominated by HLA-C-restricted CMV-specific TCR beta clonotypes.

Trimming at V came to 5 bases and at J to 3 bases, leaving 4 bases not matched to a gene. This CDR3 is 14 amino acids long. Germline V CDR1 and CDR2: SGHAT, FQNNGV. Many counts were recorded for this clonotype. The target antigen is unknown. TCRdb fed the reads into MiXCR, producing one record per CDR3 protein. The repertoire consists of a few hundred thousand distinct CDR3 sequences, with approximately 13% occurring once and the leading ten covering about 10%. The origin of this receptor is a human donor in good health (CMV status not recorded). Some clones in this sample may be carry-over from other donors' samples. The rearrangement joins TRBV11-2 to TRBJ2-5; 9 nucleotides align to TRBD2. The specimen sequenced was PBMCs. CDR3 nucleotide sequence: TGTGCCAGCAGCGCCTGGACTAGCGAAGAGACCCAGTACTTC. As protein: CASSAWTSEETQYF. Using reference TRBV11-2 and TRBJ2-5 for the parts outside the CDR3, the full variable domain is EAGVAQSPRYKIIEKRQSVAFWCNPISGHATLYWYQQILGQGPKLLIQFQNNGVVDDSQLPKDRFSAERLKGVDSTLKIQPAKLEDSAVYLCASSAWTSEETQYFGPGTRLLVL.